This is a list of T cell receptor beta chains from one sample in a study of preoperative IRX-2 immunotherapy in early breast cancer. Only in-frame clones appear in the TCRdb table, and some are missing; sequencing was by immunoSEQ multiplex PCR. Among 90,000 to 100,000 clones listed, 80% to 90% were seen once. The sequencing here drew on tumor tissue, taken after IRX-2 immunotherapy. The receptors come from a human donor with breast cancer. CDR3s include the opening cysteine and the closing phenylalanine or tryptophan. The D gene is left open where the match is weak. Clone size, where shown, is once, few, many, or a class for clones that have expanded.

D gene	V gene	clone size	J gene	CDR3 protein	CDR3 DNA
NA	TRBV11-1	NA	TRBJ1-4	CASSQDRSRLGKLFF	TGTGCCAGCAGCCAAGACAGGAGCCGCCTCGGGAAACTGTTTTTT
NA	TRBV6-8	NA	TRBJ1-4	CASSYSRVRGEKLFF	TGTGCCAGCAGTTACTCGAGAGTCCGGGGAGAAAAACTGTTTTTT
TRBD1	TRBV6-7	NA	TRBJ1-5	CASRRDWDRGNQPQHF	TGTGCCAGCAGGCGGGATTGGGACAGGGGCAATCAGCCCCAGCATTTT
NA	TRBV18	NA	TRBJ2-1	CASSSYGSNEQFF	TGTGCCAGCTCATCTTATGGGTCGAATGAGCAGTTCTTC
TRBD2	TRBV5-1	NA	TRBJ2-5	CASSLGTLGGVETQYF	TGCGCCAGCAGCTTGGGTACCCTGGGAGGGGTGGAGACCCAGTACTTC
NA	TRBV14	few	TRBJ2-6	CASSQERRANVLTF	TGTGCCAGCAGCCAAGAAAGGCGGGCCAACGTCCTGACTTTC
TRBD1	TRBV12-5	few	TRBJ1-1	CASVLQGNLPKAFF	TGTGCTAGTGTCCTACAGGGGAACCTACCGAAAGCTTTCTTT
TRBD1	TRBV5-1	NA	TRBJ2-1	CASSSGQGSYNEQFF	TGCGCCAGCAGCTCGGGACAGGGGTCCTACAATGAGCAGTTCTTC
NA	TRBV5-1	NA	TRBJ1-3	CASSYIAGSGNTIYF	TGCGCCAGCAGTTATATTGCAGGCTCTGGAAACACCATATATTTT
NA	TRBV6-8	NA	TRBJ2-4	CASRPTGSQNIQYF	TGTGCCAGCAGACCCACGGGGTCACAAAACATTCAGTACTTC
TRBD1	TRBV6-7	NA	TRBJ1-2	CASSTQGGYGYTF	TGTGCCAGCAGCACACAGGGGGGATATGGCTACACCTTC
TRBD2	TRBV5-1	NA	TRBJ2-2	CASSLGATSGRGGTGELFF	TGCGCCAGCAGCTTGGGTGCGACTAGCGGGAGAGGGGGCACCGGGGAGCTGTTTTTT
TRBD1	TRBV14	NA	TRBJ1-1	CASSQERDRYTEAFF	TGTGCCAGCAGCCAAGAACGGGACAGATACACTGAAGCTTTCTTT
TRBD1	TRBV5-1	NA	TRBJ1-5	CASSLQGISNQPQHF	TGCGCCAGCAGCTTACAGGGGATTAGCAATCAGCCCCAGCATTTT
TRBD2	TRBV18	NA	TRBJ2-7	CASSPGLAGGRYEQYF	TGTGCCAGCTCACCGGGACTAGCGGGAGGTAGATACGAGCAGTACTTC
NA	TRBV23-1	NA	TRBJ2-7	CASSLGGTAVHEQYF	TGCGCTAGCAGCTTAGGGGGAACGGCGGTCCACGAGCAGTACTTC
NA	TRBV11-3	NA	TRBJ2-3	CASSQGLHTDTQYF	TGTGCCAGCAGCCAAGGACTTCACACAGATACGCAGTATTTT
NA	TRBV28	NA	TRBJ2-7	CASSLLSRDTYEQYF	TGTGCCAGCAGTTTATTATCCCGGGACACCTACGAGCAGTACTTC
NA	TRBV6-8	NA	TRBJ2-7	CASGGIGLGVYF	TGTGCCAGCGGGGGAATAGGACTCGGGGTGTACTTC
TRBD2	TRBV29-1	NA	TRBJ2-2	CSVTAGTSGSGTGELFF	TGCAGCGTTACTGCTGGGACTAGCGGGAGCGGAACCGGGGAGCTGTTTTTT
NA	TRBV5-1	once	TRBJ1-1	CASSLGTVNTEAFF	TGCGCCAGCAGCTTAGGGACGGTGAACACTGAAGCTTTCTTT
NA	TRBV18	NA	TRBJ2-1	CASSPLQNNEQFF	TGTGCCAGCTCACCACTACAGAACAATGAGCAGTTCTTC
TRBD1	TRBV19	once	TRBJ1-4	CASRETGTNEKLFF	TGTGCCAGTAGAGAGACAGGGACTAATGAAAAACTGTTTTTT
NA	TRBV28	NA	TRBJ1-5	CASKAGGNGPQHF	TGTGCCAGCAAGGCAGGAGGGAACGGGCCCCAGCATTTT
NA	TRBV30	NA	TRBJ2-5	CAWSVGVNQETQYF	TGTGCCTGGAGTGTAGGGGTAAACCAAGAGACCCAGTACTTC
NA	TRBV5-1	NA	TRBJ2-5	CASSLVAGLQETQYF	TGCGCCAGCAGCTTGGTCGCGGGACTGCAAGAGACCCAGTACTTC
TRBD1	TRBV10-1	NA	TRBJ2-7	CASSDGQALYEQYF	TGCGCCAGCAGTGATGGACAGGCTCTCTACGAGCAGTACTTC
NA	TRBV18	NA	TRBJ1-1	CASSPPRQTVNTEAFF	TGTGCCAGCTCACCACCCCGCCAGACTGTGAACACTGAAGCTTTCTTT
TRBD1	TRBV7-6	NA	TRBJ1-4	CASSSSGGPANEKLFF	TGTGCCAGCAGCTCCTCAGGGGGCCCGGCTAATGAAAAACTGTTTTTT
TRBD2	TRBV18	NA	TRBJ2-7	CASSRLAGDPEGEYF	TGTGCCAGCTCACGACTAGCGGGAGATCCCGAAGGGGAGTACTTC
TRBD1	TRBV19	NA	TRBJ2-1	CASSIATGGTRYNEQFF	TGTGCCAGTAGTATAGCTACAGGGGGTACTCGATACAATGAGCAGTTCTTC
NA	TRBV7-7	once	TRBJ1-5	CASSNGPERNQPQHF	TGTGCCAGCAGCAACGGACCTGAGCGCAATCAGCCCCAGCATTTT
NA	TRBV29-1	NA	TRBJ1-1	CSADQGLNTEAFF	TGCAGCGCCGATCAGGGGTTGAACACTGAAGCTTTCTTT
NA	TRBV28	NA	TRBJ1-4	CASRTDRGREGEKLFF	TGTGCCAGCAGAACGGATAGGGGGAGGGAAGGGGAAAAACTGTTTTTT
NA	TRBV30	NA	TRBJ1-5	CAWSVQGNQPQHF	TGTGCCTGGAGTGTACAAGGGAACCAGCCCCAGCATTTT
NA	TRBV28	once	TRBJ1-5	CASRTPSNQPQHF	TGTGCCAGCAGGACACCTAGCAATCAGCCCCAGCATTTT
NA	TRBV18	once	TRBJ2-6	CASSPRPSGANVLTF	TGTGCCAGCTCACCACGACCCTCTGGGGCCAACGTCCTGACTTTC
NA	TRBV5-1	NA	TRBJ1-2	CASSAEGRAGAESYTF	TGCGCCAGCAGCGCCGAGGGTCGTGCAGGCGCTGAAAGCTACACCTTC
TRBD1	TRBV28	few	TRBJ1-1	CASSPDRGNTEAFF	TGTGCCAGCAGTCCGGACAGGGGGAACACTGAAGCTTTCTTT
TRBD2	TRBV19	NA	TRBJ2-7	CASSIGPSGNSYEQYF	TGTGCCAGTAGTATAGGTCCGAGCGGGAATTCCTACGAGCAGTACTTC